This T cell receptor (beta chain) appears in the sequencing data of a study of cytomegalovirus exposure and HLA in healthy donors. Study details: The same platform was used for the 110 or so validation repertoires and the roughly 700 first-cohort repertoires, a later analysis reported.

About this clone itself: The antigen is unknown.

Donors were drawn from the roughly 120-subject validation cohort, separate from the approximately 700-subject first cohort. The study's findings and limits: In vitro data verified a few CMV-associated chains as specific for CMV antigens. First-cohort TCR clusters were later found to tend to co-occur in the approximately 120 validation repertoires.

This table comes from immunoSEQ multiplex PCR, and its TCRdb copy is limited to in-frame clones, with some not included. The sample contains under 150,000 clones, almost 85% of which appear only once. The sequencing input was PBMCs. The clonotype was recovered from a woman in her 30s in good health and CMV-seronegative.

The CDR3 DNA reads TGTGCCAGCAGCAGGGGGACAGGGGGCTCTGGGGCCAACGTCCTGACTTTC. This sequence encodes CASSRGTGGSGANVLTF. This chain links TRBV2 with TRBJ2-6, with 11 bases identical to TRBD1. The junction had 4 bases not matched to a gene; V was cut back by 6 bases and J by 0 bases. CDR3 length: 17 amino acids. Germline CDR1 and CDR2: SNHLY and FYNNEI.